Detailed here is one TCR beta chain. Measured with immunoSEQ multiplex PCR; TCRdb has only the in-frame clones, and not every one. This sample has 95,000 to 100,000 clones; approximately 84% occur once, and the top ten carry about 10%. This sample is drawn from a study of blood T cell repertoires in COVID-19. Overall study: Donors in the United States, Italy and Spain gave samples during acute or convalescent COVID-19.

The V end lost 5 bases, the J end lost 4 bases, and 11 bases lay between the germline ends. This CDR3 is built from 13 residues. The germline V gene encodes CDR1 MNHEY and CDR2 SMNVEV (reference sequence). The V call is TRBV27, the J call TRBJ1-2; D is perhaps TRBD1 (5 bases). This TCR came from a man between 65 and 80 years old with acute or convalescent COVID-19. Input material: peripheral blood. Written as DNA, the CDR3 is TGTGCCAGCAGTCCCCTGGACACCTATGGCTACACCTTC. As protein: CASSPLDTYGYTF.